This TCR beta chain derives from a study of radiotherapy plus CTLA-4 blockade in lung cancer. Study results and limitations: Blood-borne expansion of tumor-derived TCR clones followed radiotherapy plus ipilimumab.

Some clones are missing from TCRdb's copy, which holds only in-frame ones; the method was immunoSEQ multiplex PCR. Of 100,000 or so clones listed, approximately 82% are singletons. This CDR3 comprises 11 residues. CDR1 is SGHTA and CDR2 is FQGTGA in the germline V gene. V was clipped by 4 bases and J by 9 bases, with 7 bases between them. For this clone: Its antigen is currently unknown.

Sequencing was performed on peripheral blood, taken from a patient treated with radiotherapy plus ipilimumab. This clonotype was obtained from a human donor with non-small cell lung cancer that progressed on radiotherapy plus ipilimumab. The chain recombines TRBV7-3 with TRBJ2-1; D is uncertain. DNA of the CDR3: TGTGCCAGCAGCTCCCACCCTGAGCAGTTCTTC. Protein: CASSSHPEQFF.